Presented here are 25 T cell receptor beta chains from one specimen sequenced in a study of blood T cell repertoires in COVID-19. Measured with immunoSEQ multiplex PCR; TCRdb has only the in-frame clones, and not every one. The sample yields hundreds of thousands of clones, over 75% seen once. Sequenced input: peripheral blood. The receptors were gathered from a human donor in a cohort sampled during active COVID-19.

The V gene is TRBV11-3, the J gene TRBJ1-1; weak D call: TRBD1 (5 bases). The CDR3 length is 14 residues. Trimming removed 5 bases at V and 3 bases at J, with 13 bases between. The V gene's germline CDR1 is SGHNT and CDR2 YENEEA. CDR3 region: CASSRSWGDTEAFF. CDR3 nucleotide sequence: TGTGCCAGCAGCCGCAGCTGGGGGGACACTGAAGCTTTCTTT.

The CDR3 bases are TGTGCCAGCAGTTACTGGGACAGGGTGGGAGGTACGCAGTATTTT. The encoded protein is CASSYWDRVGGTQYF. The rearrangement uses TRBV6-6 and TRBJ2-3; TRBD1 matches at 9 bases. CDR1 and CDR2 (germline): MNHNY, SVGAGI (reference sequence). There are 15 residues in the CDR3. Trimming at V came to 1 base and at J to 8 bases, leaving 7 bases not matched to a gene.

The V gene is TRBV5-1, the J gene TRBJ1-2; D unclear. The germline V gene encodes CDR1 SGHRS and CDR2 YFSETQ. V was clipped by 2 bases and J by 1 base, with 9 bases between them. CDR3 length: 14 residues. This chain's CDR3 is CASSLGGGNYGYTF. The CDR3 DNA follows: TGCGCCAGCAGCTTAGGTGGAGGTAACTATGGCTACACCTTC.

The chain joins TRBV5-8 to TRBJ1-2, with TRBD1 matching 7 bases. The CDR3 length is 14 residues. Losses at the gene ends were 2 bases for V and 4 bases for J; bases not matched to a gene: 5. Per the germline V gene, CDR1 is SGHTS and CDR2 is YDEGEE. In DNA form, the CDR3 reads TGTGCCAGCAGCTTCGACAGGGTCAGCTATGGCTACACCTTC. Encoded protein: CASSFDRVSYGYTF.

The chain joins TRBV4-3 to TRBJ2-1; 8 bases are shared with TRBD2. Germline-derived CDR1 and CDR2 are LGHNA and YSLEER. Trimming removed 0 bases from V and 3 bases from J; junction bases left unmatched: 4. The CDR3 extends over 16 amino acids. CDR3 protein: CASSQELADLYNEQFF. Written as DNA, the CDR3 is TGCGCCAGCAGCCAAGAACTAGCGGATCTCTACAATGAGCAGTTCTTC.

Only one count was recorded for this clone. The chain has TRBV28 and TRBJ1-4, with D unresolved. This CDR3 has 16 residues. From germline, CDR1 is MDHEN and CDR2 SYDVKM. Trimming removed 5 bases at V and 0 bases at J, with 13 bases between. The chain's CDR3 is CASSLTPGATNEKLFF. The CDR3, as DNA: TGTGCCAGCAGTCTAACCCCGGGAGCAACTAATGAAAAACTGTTTTTT.

The chain employs TRBV15 and TRBJ2-5; D possibly corresponds to TRBD2 (7 bases). The germline V gene encodes CDR1 LNHNV and CDR2 YYDKDF (reference sequence). The V end was cut by 9 bases, the J end by 7 bases, with 21 bases between. CDR3 length: 14 residues. The CDR3 sequence: CATGGGGSIRTQYF. The CDR3, as DNA: TGTGCCACAGGGGGGGGTGGATCGATTAGGACCCAGTACTTC.

The rearrangement joins TRBV4-2 to TRBJ2-1; 8 bases align to TRBD2. The CDR3 sequence is 18 residues long. J lost 6 bases, V lost 4 bases, and 17 bases had no gene match. Germline V gene lookup returns CDR1 LGHNA and CDR2 YNFKEQ. CDR3 nucleotide sequence: TGTGCCAGCAGCCCTTCAGACCTGGGACTAGACTTCAGCAATGAGCAGTTCTTC. Protein sequence: CASSPSDLGLDFSNEQFF.

The V call is TRBV6-2 or TRBV6-3, the J call TRBJ2-7; D perhaps matches TRBD2 (6 bases). The length of the CDR3 is 19 residues. V dropped 6 bases and J dropped 0 bases, with 27 bases sitting between them. Germline assignment: CDR1 MNHEY and CDR2 SVGEGT. The CDR3 loop is CASSQFGGGGAGASYEQYF. The CDR3 coding sequence is TGTGCCAGCAGCCAATTCGGAGGAGGCGGGGCTGGCGCCTCCTACGAGCAGTACTTC.

The genes are TRBV13 and TRBJ2-3; D is uncertain. V was shortened by 5 bases and J by 4 bases, with 10 bases between the two germline ends. The CDR3 loop spans 13 amino acids. Germline V gene lookup returns CDR1 PRHDT and CDR2 FYEKMQ (reference sequence). The chain's CDR3 is CASSILGPDTQYF. CDR3 nucleotide sequence: TGTGCCAGCAGCATCCTAGGCCCAGATACGCAGTATTTT.

This clone was counted a few times. Written as DNA, the CDR3 is TGTGCCAGCAGCTTGGTCACGACAGCGGGGGGTCAGCCCCAGCATTTT. Translation: CASSLVTTAGGQPQHF. This rearrangement joins TRBV5-8 to TRBJ1-5; maybe TRBD1 (5 bases). Trimming took 0 bases from V and 6 from J, leaving 16 bases between them. The CDR3 consists of 16 residues. Germline V CDR1 and CDR2: SGHTS, YDEGEE.

This clone has just one count. This sequence joins TRBV2 and TRBJ2-7, with 8 bases lining up with TRBD1. The CDR3 is 16 amino acids. The germline gives CDR1 SNHLY, CDR2 FYNNEI. Germline trimming cut 5 bases from V and 4 bases from J; bases unmatched to any gene: 13. The CDR3 spells CASSMDRAPLKYEQYF. The CDR3 coding sequence is TGTGCCAGCAGTATGGACAGGGCGCCCCTGAAATACGAGCAGTACTTC. The complete variable domain, with remaining parts taken from reference TRBV2 and TRBJ2-7, reads EPEVTQTPSHQVTQMGQEVILRCVPISNHLYFYWYRQILGQKVEFLVSFYNNEISEKSEIFDDQFSVERPDGSNFTLKIRSTKLEDSAMYFCASSMDRAPLKYEQYFGPGTRLTVT.

This clone was recorded only once. CDR3 nucleotide sequence: TGTGCCAGCAGTTTATGGGCAGGGGCCTCTGGGGCCAACGTCCTGACTTTC. Residues: CASSLWAGASGANVLTF. The V call is TRBV27, the J call TRBJ2-6, with a possible D match to TRBD1 (6 bases). The CDR3 spans 17 residues. Germline assignment: CDR1 MNHEY and CDR2 SMNVEV (reference sequence). V lost 1 base and J 0 bases, leaving 10 bases between the germline ends.

This sequence joins TRBV7-3 and TRBJ1-2; TRBD1 matches at 9 bases. The CDR3 is 13 residues long. Germline V gene lookup returns CDR1 SGHTA and CDR2 FQGTGA. Trimming at V came to 3 bases and at J to 6 bases, leaving 2 bases not matched to a gene. CDR3 region: CASSFGQGNGYTF. CDR3 coding DNA: TGTGCCAGCAGCTTCGGACAGGGGAATGGCTACACCTTC.

V gene TRBV11-2 combines with J gene TRBJ1-6; D is unclear. Germline V gene lookup returns CDR1 SGHAT and CDR2 FQNNGV. Between the trimmed V and J ends, which lost 1 base and 9 bases, there was a span of 7 bases. The CDR3 length is 13 residues. The CDR3 DNA is TGTGCCAGCAGCTTAGTCTACCCTTCACCCCTCCACTTT. Protein sequence: CASSLVYPSPLHF.

The chain joins TRBV6-5 to TRBJ1-3; a possible D gene is TRBD1 (6 bases). Germline V gene sequence: CDR1 MNHEY, CDR2 SVGAGI. The V gene lost 8 bases and the J gene lost 3 bases, with 14 bases spanning the gap. This CDR3 has 14 residues. CDR3 sequence (DNA): TGTGCCAGCTCATCAGGGGCGCATGGAAACACCATATATTTT. This encodes CASSSGAHGNTIYF.

The genes are TRBV6-4 and TRBJ1-5, with 10 bases fitting TRBD1. V shed 6 bases and J 7 bases; nucleotides not matched to a gene: 3. The CDR3 length is 13 residues. Germline V gene data show CDR1 as MRHNA and CDR2 as SNTAGT. The CDR3 sequence: CASSRDRGQPQHF. The CDR3 region has the DNA TGTGCCAGCAGCCGGGACAGGGGCCAGCCCCAGCATTTT.

This chain connects TRBV9 to TRBJ2-5; 9 bases line up with TRBD2. With 5 bases clipped from V and 1 base from J, the junction kept 3 bases outside the gene matches. The CDR3 consists of 14 residues. Germline V gives CDR1 SGDLS, CDR2 YYNGEE. This chain's CDR3 is CASSLAGLQETQYF. As DNA, the CDR3 is TGTGCCAGCAGTCTAGCGGGGCTCCAAGAGACCCAGTACTTC.

CDR3 DNA: TGTGCCAGCAGTTTATTGGCGGGTCACGCCTACAATGAGCAGTTCTTC. Translation: CASSLLAGHAYNEQFF. V gene TRBV27 combines with J gene TRBJ2-1, with D perhaps TRBD2 (5 bases). Trimming pared 1 base from V and 2 bases from J, leaving 12 bases between. This CDR3 is built from 16 residues. In germline, CDR1 is MNHEY, CDR2 SMNVEV (reference sequence).

This chain uses TRBV18 with TRBJ2-1; D unresolved. The germline V and J ends were trimmed by 3 bases and 2 bases, with 8 bases remaining between them. Germline values: CDR1 KGHSH, CDR2 LQKENI. The CDR3 consists of 14 residues. The CDR3: CASSPQATYNEQFF. The CDR3 DNA follows: TGTGCCAGCTCACCCCAGGCGACCTACAATGAGCAGTTCTTC.

The chain recombines TRBV6-2 or TRBV6-3 with TRBJ1-1; 11 bases match TRBD1. Germline lookup yields CDR1 MNHEY and CDR2 SVGEGT. The CDR3 is 17 residues long. V was pared by 2 bases and J by 6 bases, with 11 bases of the junction left unmatched. The chain's CDR3 is CASSYPPGQGVWAEAFF. The CDR3 DNA follows: TGTGCCAGCAGTTACCCACCGGGACAGGGGGTTTGGGCTGAAGCTTTCTTT.

V is TRBV27 and J is TRBJ1-1; D unclear. The V gene's germline CDR1 is MNHEY and CDR2 SMNVEV (reference sequence). The V and J ends lost 8 bases and 6 bases respectively, with 19 bases between them. The CDR3 runs 14 residues. The CDR3 loop reads CASARLSAIPEAFF. For the CDR3, the DNA is TGTGCCAGCGCCAGGCTTTCGGCAATCCCTGAAGCTTTCTTT.

This chain joins TRBV9 and TRBJ2-7; the D gene is possibly TRBD2 (6 bases). V lost 0 bases and J lost 2, with 9 bases in between. The germline V gene has CDR1 SGDLS and CDR2 YYNGEE. The CDR3 is 14 amino acids. The CDR3 spells CASSVGRGPYEQYF. CDR3 bases: TGTGCCAGCAGCGTAGGGAGGGGCCCCTACGAGCAGTACTTC.

The chain has TRBV7-2 and TRBJ1-5, with D possibly being TRBD1 (5 bases). Germline V gene lookup returns CDR1 SGHTA and CDR2 FQGNSA. CDR3 length: 15 amino acids. The V end lost 1 base, the J end lost 3 bases, and 10 bases lay between the germline ends. The DNA of the CDR3 is TGTGCCAGCAGCTTAGGCAGGGTCCCCAATCAGCCCCAGCATTTT. Translated: CASSLGRVPNQPQHF.

The gene calls are TRBV13 and TRBJ2-7; a weak D match, TRBD1 (5 bases). The V end was cut by 0 bases, the J end by 0 bases, with 6 bases between. The CDR3 contains 14 residues. Germline-derived CDR1 and CDR2 are PRHDT and FYEKMQ (reference sequence). The CDR3 nucleotides are TGTGCCAGCAGCTTAGGGGACAACTCCTACGAGCAGTACTTC. This gives the protein CASSLGDNSYEQYF. Drawing the rest from reference TRBV13 and TRBJ2-7, the complete variable domain is AAGVIQSPRHLIKEKRETATLKCYPIPRHDTVYWYQQGPGQDPQFLISFYEKMQSDKGSIPDRFSAQQFSDYHSELNMSSLELGDSALYFCASSLGDNSYEQYFGPGTRLTVT.